This T cell receptor beta chain originates from a study of STAT5B mutations in CD4+ large granular lymphocyte leukemia. Method: immunoSEQ multiplex PCR; TCRdb's copy keeps in-frame clones and lacks some. This repertoire shows under 7,500 clones, less than 80% found once; its top ten account for about 1.9%. The germline V gene encodes CDR1 SGHAT and CDR2 FQNNGV. The V end was cut by 5 bases, the J end by 1 base, with 18 bases between. CDR3 length equals 17 residues. This clone was seen only once. Its antigen remains unidentified. Findings and caveats of the study: Of heterogeneous patient samples, only six or seven CD4-sorted ones were compared for clonality. Top patient clones used TRBV06 genes more often: 8/27 versus 2/35 in controls. The CD4+ versus CD8+ T-LGLL clonality difference may reflect limited sample size.

The clonotype was recovered from a woman in her 70s with CD4+ T-cell large granular lymphocyte leukemia. The sample comprised PBMCs. The V call is TRBV11-2, the J call TRBJ1-3; D unresolved. DNA of the CDR3: TGTGCCAGCAGCCCCCTAAGTATGTGGGGATCTGGAAACACCATATATTTT. Protein sequence: CASSPLSMWGSGNTIYF.